One and the same sample provided the 22 T cell receptor beta chains below, sequenced in a study of blood T cell repertoires in COVID-19 (dated by TCRdb to about 2020). The library was prepared using the immunoSEQ multiplex PCR assay. Entries here come from immuneACCESS through TCRdb and include only in-frame sequences with V and J called. Some clones fail to appear in such tables; in the studies checked, an unresolved V gene covers under half of the shortfall, and the cause of the remainder is unknown. In this sample the table shows under 200,000 clones, about 87% of which occur a single time. Together, the top ten hold 3% to 4.5% of the sample. Sequencing was done on a sample of peripheral blood. The source is a man between 18 and 35 years old with active or convalescent COVID-19.

This sequence joins TRBV2 and TRBJ2-5; the match to TRBD1 covers 9 bases. This CDR3 spans 19 amino acids. Losses at the gene ends were 0 bases for V and 1 base for J; bases not matched to a gene: 12. Germline CDR1 and CDR2: SNHLY and FYNNEI. The CDR3 sequence: CASSEAGGGQGWAQETQYF. The CDR3 region has the DNA TGTGCCAGCAGTGAAGCGGGAGGAGGACAGGGGTGGGCCCAAGAGACCCAGTACTTC.

The genes are TRBV27 and TRBJ2-2; tentatively, D is TRBD1 (6 bases). Trimming shortened V by 4 bases and J by 4 bases, and 16 bases separated the two germline ends. Looked up from germline, CDR1 is MNHEY and CDR2 is SMNVEV (reference sequence). CDR3 size: 16 residues. The CDR3 bases are TGTGCCAGCAGTTACCGTTATAAACAGGGCACCGGGGAGCTGTTTTTT. Amino acids: CASSYRYKQGTGELFF.

The table lists this clone with a count of one. The rearrangement joins TRBV14 to TRBJ1-2; D possibly corresponds to TRBD1 (5 bases). This CDR3 contains 14 residues. With 0 bases removed from V and 12 bases from J, the gap between germline ends came to 17 bases. Looked up from germline, CDR1 is SGHDN and CDR2 is FVKESK. CDR3 region: CASSQDPRAGWDTF. The CDR3, as DNA: TGTGCCAGCAGCCAAGACCCCAGGGCCGGTTGGGACACCTTC.

The chain carries TRBV19 and TRBJ2-1; D might be TRBD2 (6 bases). The CDR3 runs 14 residues. Germline CDR1 reads LNHDA; CDR2 reads SQIVND (reference sequence). The ends were cut back, 11 bases at V and 6 bases at J, with 20 bases in the middle. The CDR3 DNA is TGTGCCGTTAAGTCCGGGACTGATCTCAATGAGCAGTTCTTC. This encodes CAVKSGTDLNEQFF.

This chain links TRBV19 with TRBJ1-5; 11 bases are a match to TRBD1. The J segment lost 4 bases and the V segment lost 5 bases, leaving 4 bases of the junction unmatched. CDR3 length equals 15 residues. Germline V lookup: CDR1 LNHDA, CDR2 SQIVND (reference sequence). The CDR3 sequence is CASSVGTGGNQPQHF. CDR3 nucleotide sequence: TGTGCCAGTAGTGTTGGGACAGGGGGAAATCAGCCCCAGCATTTT.

This sequence joins TRBV5-1 and TRBJ2-2; D remains ambiguous. Trimming removed 5 bases from V and 0 bases from J, with 8 bases in between. Germline CDR1 and CDR2: SGHRS and YFSETQ. The CDR3 is 14 residues long. CDR3 nucleotides: TGCGCCAGCAGGGTCACAACGAACACCGGGGAGCTGTTTTTT. Its protein product is CASRVTTNTGELFF. The complete variable domain, with remaining parts taken from reference TRBV5-1 and TRBJ2-2, reads KAGVTQTPRYLIKTRGQQVTLSCSPISGHRSVSWYQQTPGQGLQFLFEYFSETQRNKGNFPGRFSGRQFSNSRSEMNVSTLELGDSALYLCASRVTTNTGELFFGEGSRLTVL.

The chain joins TRBV9 to TRBJ1-2, with D unclear. This CDR3 spans 16 amino acids. Trimming cost V 4 bases and J 3 bases, with 19 bases left between them. Germline-derived CDR1 and CDR2 are SGDLS and YYNGEE. CDR3 in amino acids: CASSRGRPGRDYGYTF. CDR3 sequence (DNA): TGTGCCAGCAGCCGGGGAAGGCCTGGGAGGGACTATGGCTACACCTTC. Looking up the rest from reference TRBV9 and TRBJ1-2 gives the full variable domain: DSGVTQTPKHLITATGQRVTLRCSPRSGDLSVYWYQQSLDQGLQFLIQYYNGEERAKGNILERFSAQQFPDLHSELNLSSLELGDSALYFCASSRGRPGRDYGYTFGSGTRLTVV.

In its sample, this clone was seen once. The genes are TRBV4-1 and TRBJ2-3, with D tentatively TRBD2 (5 bases). Germline V gene data show CDR1 as MGHRA and CDR2 as YSYEKL. Trimming took 2 bases from V and 0 from J, leaving 12 bases between them. CDR3 length equals 16 residues. The CDR3 loop reads CASSQSQAVSTDTQYF. CDR3 DNA: TGCGCCAGCAGCCAAAGTCAAGCGGTGAGCACAGATACGCAGTATTTT.

CDR3 coding DNA: TGTGCCAGCAGGGCCGGGACAGGGGGGCAGAGGGAGTACTTC. It encodes CASRAGTGGQREYF. The genes are TRBV2 and TRBJ2-5; 11 positions match TRBD1. After removal of 6 bases from V and 12 bases from J, the junction contained 12 bases not matched to a gene. CDR3 size: 14 residues. The germline V gene encodes CDR1 SNHLY and CDR2 FYNNEI.

V and J are TRBV10-1 and TRBJ2-7, with TRBD2 identical over 9 bases. The CDR3 runs 14 residues. With V trimmed by 9 bases and J by 3 bases, 9 bases remained unmatched. Germline V lookup: CDR1 WNHNN, CDR2 SYGVQD (reference sequence). CDR3 nucleotide sequence: TGCGCCAGGAAACAGCGGGGGGACGTCTACGAGCAGTACGTC. Translated, it gives CARKQRGDVYEQYV.

The V call is TRBV6-6, the J call TRBJ1-5; TRBD1 matches 7 bases. J lost 4 bases, V lost 3 bases, and 6 bases had no gene match. The CDR3 runs to 15 residues. Germline CDR1 reads MNHNY; CDR2 reads SVGAGI (reference sequence). CDR3 amino acids: CASSYTGTENQPQHF. CDR3 coding DNA: TGTGCCAGCAGTTATACCGGGACAGAGAATCAGCCCCAGCATTTT.

The chain is built from TRBV3-1 (or the pseudogene TRBV3-2) and TRBJ2-7, with TRBD2 matching 10 bases. This CDR3 has 16 amino acids. Germline V gene data show CDR1 as LGHDT and CDR2 as YNNKEL (reference sequence). V dropped 4 bases and J dropped 4; count of bases not matched to a gene: 10. CDR3 nucleotide sequence: TGTGCCAGCAGCCCGGGTCTGGCTAGCGGGGGATACGAGCAGTACGTC. The encoded protein is CASSPGLASGGYEQYV.

The V gene is TRBV24-1, the J gene TRBJ2-5; TRBD2 agrees at 12 bases. The trim removed 3 bases at V and 5 bases at J, leaving 6 bases unmatched. Germline CDR1 KGHDR, CDR2 SFDVKD. The CDR3 contains 16 residues. The CDR3 bases are TGTGCCACCAGTGATCCACTAGCGGGGGGAGGTGAGACCCAGTACTTC. It codes for CATSDPLAGGGETQYF.

The chain recombines TRBV6-5 with TRBJ2-4; weak D call: TRBD2 (6 bases). The CDR3 loop spans 15 amino acids. Germline values: CDR1 MNHEY, CDR2 SVGAGI. V gave up 0 bases and J gave up 1 base, with 7 bases separating them. CDR3 in DNA: TGTGCCAGCAGTTACTCAACTAGCGCCAAAAACATTCAGTACTTC. This translates into CASSYSTSAKNIQYF.

This chain uses TRBV25-1 with TRBJ2-4; 8 bases align to TRBD2. J gave up 2 bases and V 11 bases, and 5 bases lay outside the gene matches. This CDR3 contains 13 residues. Germline assignment: CDR1 MGHDK and CDR2 SYGVNS. CDR3: CAAGGRSKNIQYF. The CDR3 nucleotides are TGTGCCGCGGGAGGAAGGTCCAAAAACATTCAGTACTTC. The full variable domain, completed using reference TRBV25-1 and TRBJ2-4, is EADIYQTPRYLVIGTGKKITLECSQTMGHDKMYWYQQDPGMELHLIHYSYGVNSTEKGDLSSESTVSRIRTEHFPLTLESARPSHTSQYLCAAGGRSKNIQYFGAGTRLSVL.

A few counts support this clone. This sequence joins TRBV7-6 and TRBJ2-7; maybe TRBD2 (5 bases). This CDR3 has 15 residues. Germline-derived CDR1 and CDR2 are SGHVS and FNYEAQ. V was cut by 1 base and J by 7 bases, with 17 bases left in between. The CDR3 spells CASSLEPTSAREQYF. For the CDR3, the DNA is TGTGCCAGCAGCTTAGAGCCAACTAGTGCCCGGGAGCAGTACTTC.

The V call is TRBV6-1, the J call TRBJ1-1; maybe TRBD1 (5 bases). The germline V gene encodes CDR1 MNHNS and CDR2 SASEGT. V lost 4 bases and J lost 0, with 15 bases in between. The CDR3 extends over 16 amino acids. In nucleotides, the CDR3 is TGTGCCAGCAGTGGCGACAGTGGGGCCATGAACACTGAAGCTTTCTTT. Protein product: CASSGDSGAMNTEAFF.

The genes are TRBV7-6 and TRBJ2-1; TRBD2 matches at 8 bases. The CDR3 is 16 amino acids. Germline CDR1 reads SGHVS; CDR2 reads FNYEAQ. Trimming cost V 2 bases and J 7 bases; bases outside gene matches: 10. The CDR3 DNA sequence: TGTGCCAGCAGCTTAAGAACTAGCGGAGTTTGGAATGAGCAGTTCTTC. As protein: CASSLRTSGVWNEQFF.

This clone was seen just once. The chain couples TRBV28 to TRBJ1-2; D not resolved. Trimming left V 5 bases short and J 3 bases short, with 7 bases between. Per the germline V gene, CDR1 is MDHEN and CDR2 is SYDVKM. The CDR3 consists of 12 residues. The CDR3 loop reads CASSHRDYGYTF. The CDR3 region has the DNA TGTGCCAGCAGTCACCGAGACTATGGCTACACCTTC.

This clone came up once. The gene calls are TRBV4-1 and TRBJ1-2, with TRBD1 as a possible D gene (5 bases). Trimming pared 4 bases from V and 2 bases from J, leaving 11 bases between. This CDR3 region has 14 residues. The germline CDR1 and CDR2 sequences are MGHRA and YSYEKL. CDR3 in DNA: TGCGCCAGCAGCCCTACCCCAGGGAACTATGGCTACACCTTC. Its protein product is CASSPTPGNYGYTF.

This clone was picked up a small number of times. J is TRBJ1-3 and V is TRBV30; no definite D call. The CDR3 is 12 residues long. The germline CDR1 and CDR2 sequences are GTSNPN and SVGIG (reference sequence). V lost 4 bases and J lost 2, with 6 bases in between. Written as DNA, the CDR3 is TGTGCCTGGACTCGGGCTGGAAACACCATATATTTT. Amino acids: CAWTRAGNTIYF.

The rearrangement links TRBV10-3 to TRBJ2-7; D possibly corresponds to TRBD1 (6 bases). The CDR3 is made up of 15 amino acids. Germline CDR1 ENHRY, CDR2 SYGVKD. V was pared by 4 bases and J by 0 bases, with 13 bases between. CDR3 sequence (DNA): TGTGCCATCAGTGCTGACAGGACGATCTCCTACGAGCAGTACTTC. This sequence encodes CAISADRTISYEQYF.